The clone carrying this T cell receptor beta chain turned up a few times. This CDR3 has 14 amino acids. Per germline, CDR1 LNHDA and CDR2 SQIVND (reference sequence). Trimming left V 3 bases short and J 5 bases short, with 13 bases between. These data originate in a study of cytotoxic CD8 clonotypes in ibrutinib-treated CLL. On the study more broadly: Partial response occurred in about 25 patients and complete response in 2; at median approximately 68 months, around 14 remained remitted and approximately twelve progressed. Sequencing produced an average of roughly 280,000 productive templates and about 99,000 productive rearrangements per sample.

Assay: immunoSEQ multiplex PCR; the TCRdb copy retains only in-frame clones and omits some. Here the sample spans fewer than 85,000 clones, around 79% being singletons. This receptor was obtained from a human donor with chronic lymphocytic leukemia. The V call is TRBV19, the J call TRBJ1-1, with D perhaps matching TRBD1 (5 bases). The sample here was PBMCs, taken after 12 months of ibrutinib treatment. The CDR3 nucleotides are TGTGCCAGTAGTATTAGTAGGGACGGAACTGAAGCTTTCTTT. This gives the protein CASSISRDGTEAFF.